This paragraph reports one TCR beta chain. The antigen is not known. The data were obtained in a study of fetal regulatory T cell absence and autoimmunity. Findings of the study overall: Some top pancreas TCR clones were over 90-fold enriched versus cord blood. Antigen-driven pancreatic autoimmunity before birth in IPEX was inferred from oligoclonal enrichment.

V shed 3 bases, J shed 1 base, and the junction held 11 bases outside the gene matches. CDR3 length equals 17 residues. The germline V gene has CDR1 SGHRS and CDR2 YFSETQ. The protocol was immunoSEQ multiplex PCR, while the TCRdb copy is restricted to in-frame clones and leaves out a portion. The sample shows 46,000 or so clones, roughly 80% of them seen only once. The sample taken for sequencing was cord blood. This TCR was recovered from a newborn boy with IPEX syndrome. The chain carries TRBV5-1 and TRBJ1-2; 8 nucleotides line up with TRBD1. The CDR3 nucleotides are TGCGCCAGCAGCTATGTTTATGGACAGGGTTTTAACTATGGCTACACCTTC. Translating it yields CASSYVYGQGFNYGYTF.